Below, 10 T cell receptor beta chains from the same sample are listed, as sequenced in a study of T cell changes during pregnancy in multiple sclerosis. Profiled with immunoSEQ multiplex PCR; TCRdb holds only in-frame clones, not every one. The sample consists of 90,000 to 120,000 clones, around 92% of them appearing once. This specimen consisted of peripheral blood, obtained in the third trimester of pregnancy. The receptor source for this set is a female donor in good health, enrolled as a control in a pregnancy study.

This sequence joins TRBV27 and TRBJ2-2; 7 positions agree with TRBD2. With 6 bases clipped from V and 1 base from J, the junction kept 14 bases outside the gene matches. CDR3 length equals 18 residues. From germline, CDR1 is MNHEY and CDR2 SMNVEV (reference sequence). The CDR3 sequence: CASSYDLTSLMNTGELFF. For the CDR3, the DNA is TGTGCCAGCAGCTATGACTTGACTAGCTTGATGAACACCGGGGAGCTGTTTTTT.

The chain couples TRBV27 to TRBJ1-4; D is unclear. Germline CDR1 MNHEY, CDR2 SMNVEV (reference sequence). The V end was cut by 5 bases, the J end by 8 bases, with 12 bases between. There are 13 residues in the CDR3. The CDR3: CASSDTLEEKLFF. DNA for the CDR3: TGTGCCAGCAGTGACACCTTGGAAGAAAAACTGTTTTTT.

The chain is built from TRBV19 and TRBJ2-7; 10 positions agree with TRBD1. The germline CDR1 and CDR2 sequences are LNHDA and SQIVND (reference sequence). The trim removed 3 bases at V and 5 bases at J, leaving 4 bases unmatched. The CDR3 is made up of 14 amino acids. The CDR3 loop is CASSMGTGADEQYF. As DNA, the CDR3 is TGTGCCAGTAGTATGGGGACAGGGGCCGACGAGCAGTACTTC.

The rearrangement links TRBV4-3 to TRBJ2-1; 8 bases are shared with TRBD1. This CDR3 is built from 17 residues. Germline loops: CDR1 LGHNA, CDR2 YSLEER. V gave up 0 bases and J gave up 3 bases; unmatched junction bases: 7. CDR3 DNA sequence: TGCGCCAGCAGCCAAGATGAAGGACAGGGCTTCTACAATGAGCAGTTCTTC. Protein sequence: CASSQDEGQGFYNEQFF.

This sequence joins TRBV27 and TRBJ1-2; maybe TRBD1 (5 bases). Germline V lookup: CDR1 MNHEY, CDR2 SMNVEV (reference sequence). V was clipped by 5 bases and J by 8 bases, with 15 bases between them. This CDR3 region has 13 residues. The CDR3 loop is CASSPQGIEGYTF. As DNA, the CDR3 is TGTGCCAGCAGTCCGCAGGGTATAGAGGGCTACACCTTC.

The rearrangement joins TRBV4-3 to TRBJ1-1; 7 nucleotides match TRBD1. This CDR3 is 14 amino acids long. Per germline, CDR1 LGHNA and CDR2 YSLEER. With V trimmed by 3 bases and J by 3 bases, 4 bases remained unmatched. The CDR3 sequence: CASSQVTGDTEAFF. DNA for the CDR3: TGCGCCAGCAGCCAGGTTACAGGGGACACTGAAGCTTTCTTT.

This chain's CDR3 is CASKDRGGLQETQYF. The CDR3 nucleotides read TGTGCCAGCAAGGACAGGGGGGGACTGCAAGAGACCCAGTACTTC. This chain links TRBV27 with TRBJ2-5; 10 bases agree with TRBD1. The V gene's germline CDR1 is MNHEY and CDR2 SMNVEV (reference sequence). The CDR3 totals 15 residues. J lost 2 bases, V lost 7 bases, and 7 bases had no gene match.

The genes are TRBV30 and TRBJ1-2; 10 bases agree with TRBD1. CDR3 size: 14 residues. CDR1 is GTSNPN and CDR2 is SVGIG in the germline V gene (reference sequence). J was trimmed by 6 bases and V by 0 bases; bases with no gene match: 4. In DNA form, the CDR3 reads TGTGCCTGGAGTGTATCAGGGACAGGGGATGGCTACACCTTC. This translates into CAWSVSGTGDGYTF.

The chain combines TRBV30 with TRBJ2-7; D call uncertain. Looked up from germline, CDR1 is GTSNPN and CDR2 is SVGIG (reference sequence). Trimming took 0 bases from V and 6 from J, leaving 12 bases between them. The CDR3 loop spans 13 amino acids. The CDR3 nucleotides are TGTGCCTGGAGTGTACGAGCCCCCTCCGAGCAGTACTTC. Protein product: CAWSVRAPSEQYF.

The V gene is TRBV5-1, the J gene TRBJ1-2; possibly TRBD1 for D (5 bases). CDR3 length equals 13 residues. Looked up from germline, CDR1 is SGHRS and CDR2 is YFSETQ. V lost 0 bases and J 10 bases, leaving 13 bases between the germline ends. The CDR3 DNA sequence: TGCGCCAGCAGCTTGGGGCCAGGGTACCCCTACACCTTC. This gives the protein CASSLGPGYPYTF.